One TCR beta chain is described in this entry. Its specificity is unknown. In germline, CDR1 is LNHDA, CDR2 SQIVND (reference sequence). V trimming: 6 bases; J trimming: 0 bases; junction bases outside the gene matches: 6. The CDR3 runs to 15 residues. Only in-frame clones appear in the TCRdb table, and some are missing; sequencing was by immunoSEQ multiplex PCR. The data contain about 120,000 clones, around 89% of them seen just once; the ten biggest clones take up approximately 5%. The data belong to a study of T cell responses to AZD1222 COVID-19 vaccine. In the study overall: Analysis merged second doses at about 4 or about 12 weeks.

Points from the study as a whole: Following two doses of AZD1222, Spike-specific TCR breadth and depth rose. Repertoire sampling was restricted to post-peak T cell response timepoints. Baseline seropositivity occurred in only six or seven AZD1222 recipients.

Source: peripheral blood, taken on day 0 of AZD1222 vaccination. V usage is TRBV19 and J usage is TRBJ1-1, with 8 nucleotides matching TRBD1. The clonotype was recovered from an adult in good health. The DNA of the CDR3 is TGTGCCAGTAGCCAACAGGGGGGGATGAACACTGAAGCTTTCTTT. It translates to CASSQQGGMNTEAFF.